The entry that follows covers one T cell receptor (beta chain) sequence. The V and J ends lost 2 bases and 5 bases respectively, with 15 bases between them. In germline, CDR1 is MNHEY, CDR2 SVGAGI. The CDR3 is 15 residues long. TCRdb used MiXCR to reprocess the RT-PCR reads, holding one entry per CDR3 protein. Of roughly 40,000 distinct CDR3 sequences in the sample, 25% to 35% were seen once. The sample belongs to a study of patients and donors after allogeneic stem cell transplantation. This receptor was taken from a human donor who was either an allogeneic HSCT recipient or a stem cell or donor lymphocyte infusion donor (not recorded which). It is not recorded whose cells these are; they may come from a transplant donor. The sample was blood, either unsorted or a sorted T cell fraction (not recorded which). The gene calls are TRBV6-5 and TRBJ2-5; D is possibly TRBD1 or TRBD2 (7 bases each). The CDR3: CASSYTTGREETQYF. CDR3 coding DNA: TGTGCCAGCAGTTACACGACAGGGAGGGAGGAGACCCAGTACTTC.